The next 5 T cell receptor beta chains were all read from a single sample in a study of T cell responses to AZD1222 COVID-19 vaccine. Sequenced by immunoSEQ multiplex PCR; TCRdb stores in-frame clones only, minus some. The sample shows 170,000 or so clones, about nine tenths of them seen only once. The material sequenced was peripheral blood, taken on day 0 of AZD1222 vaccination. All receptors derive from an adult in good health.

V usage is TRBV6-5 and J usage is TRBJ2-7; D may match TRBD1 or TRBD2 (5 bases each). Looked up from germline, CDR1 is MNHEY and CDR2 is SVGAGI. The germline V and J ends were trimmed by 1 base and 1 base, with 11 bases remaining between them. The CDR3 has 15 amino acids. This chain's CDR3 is CASSYYQGVSYEQYF. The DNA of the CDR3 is TGTGCCAGCAGTTACTACCAGGGAGTGTCCTACGAGCAGTACTTC.

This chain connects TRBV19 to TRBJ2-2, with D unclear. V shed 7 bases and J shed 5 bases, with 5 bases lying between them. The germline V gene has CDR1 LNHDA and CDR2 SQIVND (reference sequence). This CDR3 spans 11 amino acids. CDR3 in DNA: TGTGCCAGTAAAGGGACCGGGGAGCTGTTTTTT. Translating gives CASKGTGELFF.

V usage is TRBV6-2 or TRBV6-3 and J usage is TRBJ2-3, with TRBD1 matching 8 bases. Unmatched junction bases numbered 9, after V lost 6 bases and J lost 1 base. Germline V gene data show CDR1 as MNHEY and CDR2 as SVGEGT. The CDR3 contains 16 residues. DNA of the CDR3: TGTGCCAGCAGCCGCACCTGGACAGGGCGCACAGATACGCAGTATTTT. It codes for CASSRTWTGRTDTQYF.

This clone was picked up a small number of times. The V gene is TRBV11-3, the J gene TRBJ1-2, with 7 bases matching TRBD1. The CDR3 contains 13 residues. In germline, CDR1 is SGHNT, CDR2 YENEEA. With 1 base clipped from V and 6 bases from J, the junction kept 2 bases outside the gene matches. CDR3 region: CASSLGQGDGYTF. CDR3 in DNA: TGTGCCAGCAGCTTAGGACAGGGAGATGGCTACACCTTC.

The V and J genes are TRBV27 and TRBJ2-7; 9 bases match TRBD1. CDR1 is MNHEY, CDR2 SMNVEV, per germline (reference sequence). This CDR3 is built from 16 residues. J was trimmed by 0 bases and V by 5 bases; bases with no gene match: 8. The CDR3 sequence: CASSPGTGRSSYEQYF. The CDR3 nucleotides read TGTGCCAGCAGTCCCGGGACAGGGAGAAGCTCCTACGAGCAGTACTTC.